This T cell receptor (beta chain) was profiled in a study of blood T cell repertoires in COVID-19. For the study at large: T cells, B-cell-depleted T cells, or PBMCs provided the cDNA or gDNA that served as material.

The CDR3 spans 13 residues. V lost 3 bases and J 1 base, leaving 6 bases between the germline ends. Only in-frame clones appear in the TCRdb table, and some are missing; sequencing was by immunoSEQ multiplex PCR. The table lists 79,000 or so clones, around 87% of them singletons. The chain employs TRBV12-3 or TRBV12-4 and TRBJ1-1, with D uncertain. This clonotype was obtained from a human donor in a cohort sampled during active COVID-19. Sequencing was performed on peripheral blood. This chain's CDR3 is CASSFRGNTEAFF. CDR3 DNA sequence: TGTGCCAGCAGTTTCCGGGGGAACACTGAAGCTTTCTTT.